Below are 4 T cell receptor beta chains sequenced from a single sample in a study of T-cell reconstitution after alpha-beta-depleted transplantation in children. TCRbeta library construction was performed incorporating unique molecular identifiers. TCRdb reanalysed the PCR reads using MiXCR and keeps one entry per CDR3 protein. The sample lists roughly 610,000 distinct CDR3 sequences, about 11% occurring once. The sample consisted of PBMCs from the stem cell graft donor, taken from the stem cell graft. These receptors were obtained from a human donor who donated a stem cell graft to a child with acute myeloid leukemia.

The chain recombines TRBV7-2 with TRBJ2-5, with D hard to call. This CDR3 is 13 amino acids long. Trimming took off 3 bases at V and 4 bases at J, with 9 bases between the two ends. Germline assignment: CDR1 SGHTA and CDR2 FQGNSA. CDR3 loop: CASSLLWGETQYF. CDR3 DNA: TGTGCCAGCAGCTTGCTTTGGGGAGAGACCCAGTACTTC.

V is TRBV7-3 and J is TRBJ2-1; possibly TRBD1 or TRBD2 for D (6 bases each). The V and J ends lost 2 bases and 7 bases respectively, with 12 bases between them. The CDR3 covers 14 residues. Germline assignment: CDR1 SGHTA and CDR2 FQGTGA. CDR3: CASSLGGPRNEQFF. As DNA, the CDR3 is TGTGCCAGCAGCTTAGGGGGGCCGAGGAATGAGCAGTTCTTC.

This clonotype has more than one count but fewer than ten. V and J are TRBV2 and TRBJ1-1, with D perhaps TRBD1 (5 bases). Germline CDR1 and CDR2: SNHLY and FYNNEI. This CDR3 region has 15 residues. The V end was cut by 6 bases, the J end by 4 bases, with 18 bases between. The CDR3 nucleotides read TGTGCCAGCAGCCCCACGGGGGATCTAGGCACTGAAGCTTTCTTT. Residues: CASSPTGDLGTEAFF.

This chain uses TRBV4-3 with TRBJ2-3, with 11 bases aligning to TRBD2. Germline trimming cut 0 bases from V and 5 bases from J; bases unmatched to any gene: 10. Germline CDR1 and CDR2: LGHNA and YSLEER. This CDR3 has 18 amino acids. CDR3 bases: TGCGCCAGCAGCCAAGATTTATTTGCTACTAGCGGGAGAGATACGCAGTATTTT. Encoded protein: CASSQDLFATSGRDTQYF.